These 3 T cell receptor beta chains were sequenced from one sample in a study of response to subunit inactivated influenza vaccine. TCRdb itself ran the RT-PCR reads through MiXCR, one entry per CDR3 protein. The sample records 500,000 to 650,000 distinct CDR3 sequences, approximately 7.7% being singletons. Sequences were derived from PBMCs from blood, sampled roughly 24 months after vaccination. The receptors shown here come from a man aged 50 to 75 who received an inactivated influenza vaccine.

The genes are TRBV2 and TRBJ1-2; 8 positions match TRBD1. The CDR3 sequence is 14 residues long. Germline lookup yields CDR1 SNHLY and CDR2 FYNNEI. With V trimmed by 3 bases and J by 4 bases, 4 bases remained unmatched. This CDR3 reads CASSEWDRSYGYTF. The CDR3 DNA is TGTGCCAGCAGTGAGTGGGACAGGAGCTATGGCTACACCTTC.

This clonotype was detected many times. The V call is TRBV3-1, the J call TRBJ2-3, with D possibly matching TRBD2 (5 bases). This CDR3 comprises 13 residues. V was shortened by 4 bases and J by 4 bases, with 9 bases between the two germline ends. The germline gives CDR1 LGHDT, CDR2 YNNKEL (reference sequence). CDR3 DNA sequence: TGTGCCAGCAGCCCGCGGGTAGCAGATACGCAGTATTTT. Its translation is CASSPRVADTQYF.

This clonotype was seen a handful of times. The rearrangement joins TRBV20-1 to TRBJ2-2; 7 nucleotides match TRBD1. The CDR3 length is 14 residues. V lost 6 bases, J lost 4 bases, and 8 bases stayed unmatched. In germline, CDR1 is DFQATT, CDR2 SNEGSKA (reference sequence). The chain's CDR3 is CSAQTGTVTGELFF. CDR3 sequence (DNA): TGCAGTGCCCAGACAGGGACCGTCACCGGGGAGCTGTTTTTT.